The rows below give T cell receptor beta chains drawn from one sample of a study of tumor and adjacent non-tumor tissue in lung cancer. TCRdb passed the multiplex PCR reads through MiXCR, listing each CDR3 protein once. The table records about 200,000 distinct CDR3 sequences, 70% to 75% of them present only once. The sample comprised lung tumor tissue. These receptors were obtained from a man aged 55 to 70 with non-small cell lung cancer. CDR3s leave out the opening cysteine and the closing phenylalanine or tryptophan. Fields, in order: J gene, V gene, clone size, CDR3 protein. Expanded clones are given a class, and other clones once, few, many or no size at all.

>TRBJ1-1|TRBV11-3|.
ASSLRGDNTEAF
>TRBJ2-7|TRBV5-1|.
DSSASLAGYEQY
>TRBJ1-6|TRBV11-3|.
AISLTRGNSPLR
>TRBJ1-2|TRBV4-1|.
ASCQDRGEGGYT
>TRBJ1-4|TRBV30|few
AWSDTGKGEKLF
>TRBJ2-6|TRBV11-2|.
ARGPTSGGTTGANVLT
>TRBJ1-5|TRBV28|.
ASSLSWGSNQPQH
>TRBJ2-5|TRBV11-3|many
ASSSTRWEGETQY
>TRBJ2-2|TRBV24-1|.
AISPATTQRTGELF
>TRBJ2-5|TRBV5-4|.
ASSSDKGVKETQY
>TRBJ2-4|TRBV5-5|few
ASSSDRIAKNIQY
>TRBJ1-2|TRBV11-1|.
TSTKGQGAGFT
>TRBJ1-1|TRBV20-1|many
SARARGQGVPEAF
>TRBJ2-3|TRBV24-1|.
ATNDPGQGGDMQY
>TRBJ2-3|TRBV28|.
ASKPGTASTDTQY
>TRBJ2-6|TRBV20-1|.
SASPHRGLSGANFLT
>TRBJ2-1|TRBV11-2|.
ASSLLAGADEKF
>TRBJ1-1|TRBV12-3/TRBV12-4|.
ASSPIPSTEAF
>TRBJ2-5|TRBV5-1|.
ASSMQGDETQY
>TRBJ1-4|TRBV4-2|.
ASSQDDGRTCNEKLF
>TRBJ2-7|TRBV29-1|.
SIEGGGYEQY
>TRBJ1-1|TRBV29-1|.
SAQGGSAEVF
>TRBJ2-7|TRBV20-1|.
SARYPGTLAGGGYEQY
>TRBJ2-3|TRBV13|.
ANSHRGTTQY
>TRBJ1-5|TRBV20-1|many
SAPQGGGGQPQH
>TRBJ2-3|TRBV11-3|.
ASSLHTGTDTQY
>TRBJ2-3|TRBV10-3|.
AIGEWGLAGATDTQY
>TRBJ1-5|TRBV6-5|.
ASSQGEGGQPQH
>TRBJ1-4|TRBV6-5|few
ANSYTTGTNEKLF
>TRBJ2-1|TRBV6-2/TRBV6-3|.
PSSIGRGYYNEQF
>TRBJ1-6|TRBV20-1|.
SARGGGSSYNSPLR
>TRBJ2-3|TRBV13|.
ASSYRLAGALPPDTQY
>TRBJ2-5|TRBV11-3|many
ASSLHGSTETQY
>TRBJ2-1|TRBV29-1|.
SVEGGLARISSYIEQF
>TRBJ2-7|TRBV4-1|.
ASSQEGPYHFGLYEQY
>TRBJ2-3|TRBV5-1|many
ASRNVLPGASTDTQY
>TRBJ2-7|TRBV20-1|.
SARGLAGCEQY
>TRBJ2-7|TRBV29-1|.
SVVTRAGGTYEQH
>TRBJ2-1|TRBV9|.
ASSVEAASYNELF
>TRBJ2-1|TRBV20-1|few
SARGAGTLDEQF
>TRBJ1-6|TRBV20-1|.
GARPQGGNSPLH
>TRBJ1-4|TRBV11-2|.
ASSTGMNEKPF
>TRBJ1-1|TRBV6-1|.
ASSEAGCPNTEAF
>TRBJ2-6|TRBV11-2|.
ASRPFSGANVLT
>TRBJ2-1|TRBV29-1|few
SASGSYSEQF
>TRBJ1-2|TRBV6-1|.
DSSEWGGTSYGYT
>TRBJ1-5|TRBV10-3|.
AISEQGAGNQPQH
>TRBJ1-4|TRBV13|once
ASSPYKLPTSNEKLF
>TRBJ2-1|TRBV5-4|many
ASSPFGQGGFNNEQF
>TRBJ2-1|TRBV6-1|.
VISLRGSSYNEQF
>TRBJ2-5|TRBV20-1|.
GALGVGQETQY